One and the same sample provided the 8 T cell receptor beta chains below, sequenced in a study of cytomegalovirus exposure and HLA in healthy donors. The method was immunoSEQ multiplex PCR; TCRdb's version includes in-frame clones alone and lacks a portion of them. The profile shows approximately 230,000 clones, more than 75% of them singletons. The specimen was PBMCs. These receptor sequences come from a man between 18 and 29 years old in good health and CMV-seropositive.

CDR3 protein: CASSRASVYEQYF. Here the CDR3 DNA reads TGTGCCAGCAGTCGCGCCTCGGTCTACGAGCAGTACTTC. The chain employs TRBV5-6 and TRBJ2-7; D call uncertain. The germline V gene has CDR1 SGHDT and CDR2 YYEEEE. There are 13 residues in the CDR3. The V end lost 5 bases, the J end lost 3 bases, and 12 bases lay between the germline ends.

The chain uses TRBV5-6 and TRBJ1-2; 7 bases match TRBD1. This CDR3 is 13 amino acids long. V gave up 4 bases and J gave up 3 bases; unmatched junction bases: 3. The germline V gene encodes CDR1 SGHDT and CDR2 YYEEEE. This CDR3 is CASSRGTDYGYTF. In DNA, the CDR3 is TGTGCCAGCAGCCGAGGGACAGACTATGGCTACACCTTC.

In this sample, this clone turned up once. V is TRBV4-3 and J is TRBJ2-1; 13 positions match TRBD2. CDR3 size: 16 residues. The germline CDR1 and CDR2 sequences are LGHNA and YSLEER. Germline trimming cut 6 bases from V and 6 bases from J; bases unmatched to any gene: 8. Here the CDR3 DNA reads TGCGCCAGCAGTCGCTGGGGACTAGCGGGAAGCAATGAGCAGTTCTTC. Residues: CASSRWGLAGSNEQFF.

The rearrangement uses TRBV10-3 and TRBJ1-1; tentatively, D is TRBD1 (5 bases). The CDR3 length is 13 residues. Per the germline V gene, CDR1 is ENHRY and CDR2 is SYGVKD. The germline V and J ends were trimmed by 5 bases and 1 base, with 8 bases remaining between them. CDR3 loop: CAISTGANTEAFF. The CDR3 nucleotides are TGTGCCATCAGTACAGGAGCGAACACTGAAGCTTTCTTT.

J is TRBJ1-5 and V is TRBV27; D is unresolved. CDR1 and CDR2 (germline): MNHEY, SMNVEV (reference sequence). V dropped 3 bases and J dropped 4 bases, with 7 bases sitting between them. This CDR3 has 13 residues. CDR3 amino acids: CASSFGRNQPQHF. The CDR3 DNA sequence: TGTGCCAGCAGTTTCGGGAGGAATCAGCCCCAGCATTTT.

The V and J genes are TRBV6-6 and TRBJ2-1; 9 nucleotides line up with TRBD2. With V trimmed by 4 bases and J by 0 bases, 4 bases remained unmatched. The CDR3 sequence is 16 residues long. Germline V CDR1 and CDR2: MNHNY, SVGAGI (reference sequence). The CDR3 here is CASSWTSESSYNEQFF. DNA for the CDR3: TGTGCCAGCAGTTGGACTAGCGAGAGCTCCTACAATGAGCAGTTCTTC.

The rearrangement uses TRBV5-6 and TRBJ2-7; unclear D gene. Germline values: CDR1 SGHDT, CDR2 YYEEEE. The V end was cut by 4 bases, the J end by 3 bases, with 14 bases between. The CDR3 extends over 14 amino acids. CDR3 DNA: TGTGCCAGCAGCCCCGGTCTGTTCAACTACGAGCAGTACTTC. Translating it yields CASSPGLFNYEQYF.

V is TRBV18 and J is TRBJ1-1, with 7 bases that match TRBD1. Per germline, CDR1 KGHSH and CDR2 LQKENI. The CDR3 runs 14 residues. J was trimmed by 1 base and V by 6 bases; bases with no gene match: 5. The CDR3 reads CASSRDRENTEAFF. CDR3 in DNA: TGTGCCAGCTCGCGGGACAGAGAGAACACTGAAGCTTTCTTT.